The rows below give T cell receptor beta chains drawn from one sample of a study of OX40 agonist ivuxolimab in advanced cancers. Only in-frame clones appear in the TCRdb table, and some are missing; sequencing was by immunoSEQ multiplex PCR. The sample shows roughly 100,000 clones, roughly 95% of them seen only once. Sequencing was performed on CD4+ or CD8+ T cells sorted from blood, taken in a trial of the OX40 agonist ivuxolimab. The receptors were sampled from an adult with an advanced solid tumor such as melanoma, head and neck, liver or kidney cancer. CDR3s include the opening cysteine and the closing phenylalanine or tryptophan. Fields, in order: V gene, clone size, D gene, J gene, CDR3 protein, CDR3 DNA. A D gene is named only where the DNA matches it firmly. Not all rows give a size; the values are once, few, many and, for expanded clones, a class.

v_call: TRBV5-4
clone_size: NA
d_call: NA
j_call: TRBJ2-1
cdr3_aa: CASSFSGSLLHNEQFF
cdr3_nt: TGTGCCAGCAGCTTTTCCGGGTCCCTCCTCCACAATGAGCAGTTCTTC

v_call: TRBV19
clone_size: NA
d_call: NA
j_call: TRBJ2-2
cdr3_aa: CAAKRFANTGELFF
cdr3_nt: TGTGCCGCCAAGAGGTTCGCGAACACCGGGGAGCTGTTTTTT

v_call: TRBV4-1
clone_size: NA
d_call: NA
j_call: TRBJ2-1
cdr3_aa: CASTKGTNEQFF
cdr3_nt: TGCGCCAGCACGAAGGGGACCAATGAGCAGTTCTTC

v_call: TRBV14
clone_size: NA
d_call: NA
j_call: TRBJ2-7
cdr3_aa: CASSLGGYEQYF
cdr3_nt: TGTGCCAGCAGCCTTGGCGGGTACGAGCAGTACTTC

v_call: TRBV6-5
clone_size: once
d_call: NA
j_call: TRBJ1-2
cdr3_aa: CASSDLGGYGYTF
cdr3_nt: TGTGCCAGCAGTGACCTGGGGGGGTATGGCTACACCTTC

v_call: TRBV7-9
clone_size: NA
d_call: NA
j_call: TRBJ2-3
cdr3_aa: CASSPRQQSTDTQYF
cdr3_nt: TGTGCCAGCAGCCCCCGACAGCAAAGCACAGATACGCAGTATTTT

v_call: TRBV6-1
clone_size: NA
d_call: NA
j_call: TRBJ1-1
cdr3_aa: CASTPLEMNTEAFF
cdr3_nt: TGTGCCAGCACCCCCCTGGAAATGAACACTGAAGCTTTCTTT

v_call: TRBV7-9
clone_size: once
d_call: NA
j_call: TRBJ1-1
cdr3_aa: CASSSVTTEAFF
cdr3_nt: TGTGCCAGCAGCTCGGTGACCACTGAAGCTTTCTTT

v_call: TRBV29-1
clone_size: NA
d_call: TRBD2
j_call: TRBJ2-1
cdr3_aa: CSVAQIFLAGEDNEQFF
cdr3_nt: TGCAGCGTTGCCCAAATTTTTCTAGCGGGAGAAGACAATGAGCAGTTCTTC

v_call: TRBV7-9
clone_size: once
d_call: NA
j_call: TRBJ2-7
cdr3_aa: CASSLALDHEQYF
cdr3_nt: TGTGCCAGCAGCTTAGCCCTCGACCACGAGCAGTACTTC

v_call: TRBV5-1
clone_size: NA
d_call: NA
j_call: TRBJ2-2
cdr3_aa: CASSLEYGELFF
cdr3_nt: TGCGCCAGCAGCTTGGAATACGGGGAGCTGTTTTTT

v_call: TRBV5-6
clone_size: NA
d_call: NA
j_call: TRBJ2-1
cdr3_aa: CASSFQARPNEQFF
cdr3_nt: TGTGCCAGCAGCTTTCAGGCACGCCCCAATGAGCAGTTCTTC

v_call: TRBV27
clone_size: NA
d_call: NA
j_call: TRBJ1-1
cdr3_aa: CASSLAGENTEAFF
cdr3_nt: TGTGCCAGCAGTTTGGCGGGGGAGAACACTGAAGCTTTCTTT

v_call: TRBV6-5
clone_size: NA
d_call: NA
j_call: TRBJ1-4
cdr3_aa: CASSYSSGTNEKLFF
cdr3_nt: TGTGCCAGCAGTTACTCATCGGGGACTAATGAAAAACTGTTTTTT

v_call: TRBV5-1
clone_size: NA
d_call: NA
j_call: TRBJ2-7
cdr3_aa: CASSNLGGDEQYF
cdr3_nt: TGCGCCAGCAGCAATTTGGGGGGAGACGAGCAGTACTTC

v_call: TRBV4-1
clone_size: NA
d_call: TRBD2
j_call: TRBJ2-2
cdr3_aa: CASSQHMYLAGGATGELFF
cdr3_nt: TGCGCCAGCAGCCAACATATGTATCTAGCGGGGGGCGCCACCGGGGAGCTGTTTTTT

v_call: TRBV6-5
clone_size: NA
d_call: TRBD1
j_call: TRBJ2-5
cdr3_aa: CASSYRDRPPETQYF
cdr3_nt: TGTGCCAGCAGTTACCGGGACAGGCCGCCGGAGACCCAGTACTTC

v_call: TRBV25-1
clone_size: NA
d_call: NA
j_call: TRBJ2-7
cdr3_aa: CASSERPVEQYF
cdr3_nt: TGTGCCAGCAGTGAGAGGCCGGTCGAGCAGTACTTC

v_call: TRBV7-2
clone_size: once
d_call: NA
j_call: TRBJ2-7
cdr3_aa: CASSSPDSTPLYEQYF
cdr3_nt: TGTGCCAGCAGCTCGCCGGACAGTACCCCGCTCTACGAGCAGTACTTC

v_call: TRBV7-9
clone_size: once
d_call: TRBD2
j_call: TRBJ2-1
cdr3_aa: CASSHSGRADSEQFF
cdr3_nt: TGTGCCAGCAGCCATAGCGGGAGGGCGGATAGTGAGCAGTTCTTC

v_call: TRBV27
clone_size: NA
d_call: NA
j_call: TRBJ2-5
cdr3_aa: CASSPRLTRETQYF
cdr3_nt: TGTGCCAGCAGTCCGCGTCTAACCCGGGAGACCCAGTACTTC

v_call: TRBV27
clone_size: NA
d_call: NA
j_call: TRBJ1-2
cdr3_aa: CASSQEGANYGYTF
cdr3_nt: TGTGCCAGCAGTCAAGAGGGAGCTAACTATGGCTACACCTTC

v_call: TRBV7-9
clone_size: NA
d_call: NA
j_call: TRBJ1-1
cdr3_aa: CASSSHRGMNTEAFF
cdr3_nt: TGTGCCAGCAGCTCACACCGTGGGATGAACACTGAAGCTTTCTTT

v_call: TRBV5-6
clone_size: NA
d_call: TRBD1
j_call: TRBJ1-5
cdr3_aa: CASSLYRGPNQPQHF
cdr3_nt: TGTGCCAGCAGCTTGTACAGGGGGCCCAATCAGCCCCAGCATTTT

v_call: TRBV7-9
clone_size: NA
d_call: TRBD1
j_call: TRBJ1-2
cdr3_aa: CASSLADRARTF
cdr3_nt: TGTGCCAGCAGCTTAGCGGACAGGGCGAGGACCTTC

v_call: TRBV4-1
clone_size: NA
d_call: NA
j_call: TRBJ2-2
cdr3_aa: CASSQVFLGEGDTGELFF
cdr3_nt: TGCGCCAGCAGCCAAGTATTTTTGGGGGAGGGGGACACCGGGGAGCTGTTTTTT

v_call: TRBV11-2
clone_size: NA
d_call: NA
j_call: TRBJ2-7
cdr3_aa: CASSFFGGPDYEQYF
cdr3_nt: TGTGCCAGCAGCTTTTTCGGGGGTCCCGACTACGAGCAGTACTTC

v_call: TRBV9
clone_size: NA
d_call: NA
j_call: TRBJ1-4
cdr3_aa: CASSAGGGNEKLFF
cdr3_nt: TGTGCCAGCAGCGCCGGGGGTGGTAATGAAAAACTGTTTTTT

v_call: TRBV6-5
clone_size: NA
d_call: NA
j_call: TRBJ2-1
cdr3_aa: CASTQEPTYNEQFF
cdr3_nt: TGTGCCAGCACCCAGGAACCTACCTACAATGAGCAGTTCTTC

v_call: TRBV7-9
clone_size: NA
d_call: TRBD1
j_call: TRBJ2-7
cdr3_aa: CASTVRDRAPLEQYF
cdr3_nt: TGTGCCAGCACCGTCCGGGACAGGGCTCCCCTCGAGCAGTACTTC

v_call: TRBV19
clone_size: NA
d_call: NA
j_call: TRBJ2-7
cdr3_aa: CASSISSGYYEQYF
cdr3_nt: TGTGCCAGTAGTATAAGCTCGGGGTACTACGAGCAGTACTTC

v_call: TRBV9
clone_size: NA
d_call: NA
j_call: TRBJ1-5
cdr3_aa: CASSVGDSNQPQHF
cdr3_nt: TGTGCCAGCAGCGTAGGGGACAGCAATCAGCCCCAGCATTTT

v_call: TRBV21-1
clone_size: NA
d_call: NA
j_call: TRBJ2-5
cdr3_aa: CASSKALRDREPQETQYF
cdr3_nt: TGTGCCAGCAGCAAAGCGCTCAGGGACAGGGAGCCCCAAGAGACCCAGTACTTC

v_call: TRBV2
clone_size: NA
d_call: TRBD1
j_call: TRBJ1-2
cdr3_aa: CASSATGGSYGYTF
cdr3_nt: TGTGCCAGCAGTGCCACAGGGGGAAGCTATGGCTACACCTTC

v_call: TRBV4-1
clone_size: once
d_call: NA
j_call: TRBJ2-1
cdr3_aa: CASRQEWGEHDNEQFF
cdr3_nt: TGCGCCAGCAGGCAAGAGTGGGGAGAGCACGACAATGAGCAGTTCTTC

v_call: TRBV5-6
clone_size: NA
d_call: NA
j_call: TRBJ2-7
cdr3_aa: CASSFQVPSREQYF
cdr3_nt: TGTGCCAGCAGCTTCCAGGTTCCCAGCCGCGAGCAGTACTTC

v_call: TRBV7-6
clone_size: NA
d_call: NA
j_call: TRBJ2-3
cdr3_aa: CASSSAAGTDTQYF
cdr3_nt: TGTGCCAGCAGCTCAGCGGCGGGGACAGATACGCAGTATTTT

v_call: TRBV19
clone_size: NA
d_call: NA
j_call: TRBJ2-3
cdr3_aa: CASSSPGWGPKTDTQYF
cdr3_nt: TGTGCCAGTAGTTCCCCGGGATGGGGGCCTAAGACAGATACGCAGTATTTT

v_call: TRBV2
clone_size: NA
d_call: NA
j_call: TRBJ1-1
cdr3_aa: CASRMGAGGRTEAFF
cdr3_nt: TGTGCCAGCAGGATGGGGGCGGGGGGCCGCACTGAAGCTTTCTTT

v_call: TRBV6-5
clone_size: NA
d_call: NA
j_call: TRBJ1-1
cdr3_aa: CASRPQMNTEAFF
cdr3_nt: TGTGCCAGCAGACCACAGATGAACACTGAAGCTTTCTTT

v_call: TRBV19
clone_size: NA
d_call: NA
j_call: TRBJ2-1
cdr3_aa: CASRAWDNEQFF
cdr3_nt: TGTGCCAGTAGAGCCTGGGACAATGAGCAGTTCTTC

v_call: TRBV9
clone_size: NA
d_call: TRBD1
j_call: TRBJ2-5
cdr3_aa: CASSVNPLQGEETQYF
cdr3_nt: TGTGCCAGCAGCGTGAACCCTCTTCAGGGGGAAGAGACCCAGTACTTC

v_call: TRBV27
clone_size: NA
d_call: NA
j_call: TRBJ2-1
cdr3_aa: CASSLLVGEQFF
cdr3_nt: TGTGCCAGCAGCTTGCTAGTTGGGGAGCAGTTCTTC

v_call: TRBV19
clone_size: few
d_call: NA
j_call: TRBJ1-5
cdr3_aa: CASSIGGNNQPQHF
cdr3_nt: TGTGCCAGTAGTATAGGTGGGAACAATCAGCCCCAGCATTTT

v_call: TRBV7-3
clone_size: NA
d_call: NA
j_call: TRBJ1-2
cdr3_aa: CASSLSPGTETYGYTF
cdr3_nt: TGTGCCAGCAGCTTAAGTCCCGGGACGGAAACCTATGGCTACACCTTC

v_call: TRBV7-9
clone_size: NA
d_call: NA
j_call: TRBJ2-1
cdr3_aa: CASSQEGGPASSEQFF
cdr3_nt: TGTGCCAGCAGTCAAGAGGGGGGCCCCGCGTCCTCCGAGCAGTTCTTC

v_call: TRBV27
clone_size: NA
d_call: TRBD1
j_call: TRBJ2-7
cdr3_aa: CASSLTGTSYEQYF
cdr3_nt: TGTGCCAGCAGCCTGACAGGGACATCCTACGAGCAGTACTTC

v_call: TRBV28
clone_size: NA
d_call: TRBD1
j_call: TRBJ2-1
cdr3_aa: CASRHERTGVRNEQFF
cdr3_nt: TGTGCCAGCAGGCACGAAAGGACAGGTGTAAGAAATGAGCAGTTCTTC

v_call: TRBV4-3
clone_size: NA
d_call: NA
j_call: TRBJ2-1
cdr3_aa: CASSQQTGSNNEQFF
cdr3_nt: TGCGCCAGCAGCCAACAAACCGGGAGCAACAATGAGCAGTTCTTC

v_call: TRBV21-1
clone_size: NA
d_call: NA
j_call: TRBJ1-1
cdr3_aa: CASSKARPRGNTEAFF
cdr3_nt: TGTGCCAGCAGCAAAGCCAGGCCCAGGGGGAACACTGAAGCTTTCTTT

v_call: TRBV7-9
clone_size: NA
d_call: NA
j_call: TRBJ2-3
cdr3_aa: CASPVDGSTDTQYF
cdr3_nt: TGTGCCAGCCCAGTGGATGGGAGCACAGATACGCAGTATTTT

v_call: TRBV7-8
clone_size: NA
d_call: TRBD1
j_call: TRBJ1-4
cdr3_aa: CASSEGAATNEKLFF
cdr3_nt: TGTGCCAGCAGCGAGGGGGCAGCAACTAATGAAAAACTGTTTTTT

v_call: TRBV5-4
clone_size: NA
d_call: TRBD2
j_call: TRBJ2-5
cdr3_aa: CASSSSGAGVYQETQYF
cdr3_nt: TGTGCCAGCAGCTCCAGCGGGGCGGGGGTCTACCAAGAGACCCAGTACTTC

v_call: TRBV29-1
clone_size: once
d_call: TRBD1
j_call: TRBJ1-1
cdr3_aa: CSVPTGGNTEAFF
cdr3_nt: TGCAGCGTTCCGACAGGGGGGAACACTGAAGCTTTCTTT

v_call: TRBV4-2
clone_size: once
d_call: NA
j_call: TRBJ2-7
cdr3_aa: CASSQDKGYYYEQYF
cdr3_nt: TGTGCCAGCAGCCAAGACAAGGGTTATTACTACGAGCAGTACTTC

v_call: TRBV30
clone_size: NA
d_call: NA
j_call: TRBJ1-4
cdr3_aa: CAWSGGQGWEKLFF
cdr3_nt: TGTGCCTGGAGTGGCGGGCAGGGATGGGAAAAACTGTTTTTT

v_call: TRBV7-2
clone_size: NA
d_call: NA
j_call: TRBJ1-2
cdr3_aa: CASSLGRTGVLDYGYTF
cdr3_nt: TGTGCCAGCAGCTTAGGTAGAACAGGCGTGCTTGACTATGGCTACACCTTC

v_call: TRBV4-3
clone_size: NA
d_call: NA
j_call: TRBJ2-7
cdr3_aa: CASSQDKWVSPGREQYF
cdr3_nt: TGCGCCAGCAGCCAAGATAAGTGGGTCTCCCCGGGTAGGGAGCAGTACTTC